This T cell receptor (beta chain) was captured by sequencing in a study of Graves' ophthalmopathy and Graves' hyperthyroidism. Study information: Investigators collected peripheral blood at initial diagnosis, before any treatment was given. Study results and caveats: Blood shared most expanded thyroid clonotypes above 0.001 frequency.

Researchers turned away patients with other autoimmune diseases, uncontrolled infections, pregnancy or lactation. With 6 bases clipped from V and 1 base from J, the junction kept 1 base outside the gene matches. The CDR3 runs to 15 residues. Germline assignment: CDR1 SGHTA and CDR2 FQGNSA. This clonotype appeared many times. Its antigen is unknown. Transcripts of RNA were the source for amplifying TCR beta CDR3 regions. First-round RT-PCR employed HTBI primers, with a second-round multiplex PCR after it. TCRdb fed the multiplex PCR reads into MiXCR, producing one record per CDR3 protein. This sample yields about half a million distinct CDR3 sequences, of which 13% to 15% are seen a single time; about 9.4% belongs to the top ten.

The chain carries TRBV7-2 and TRBJ2-2; TRBD2 agrees at 11 bases. Material for sequencing was blood. The TCR originated in a woman aged 25 to 39 with Graves' ophthalmopathy. The CDR3 coding sequence is TGTGCCAGCAGTCTAGCGGGAGGGAACACCGGGGAGCTGTTTTTT. Its protein product is CASSLAGGNTGELFF.